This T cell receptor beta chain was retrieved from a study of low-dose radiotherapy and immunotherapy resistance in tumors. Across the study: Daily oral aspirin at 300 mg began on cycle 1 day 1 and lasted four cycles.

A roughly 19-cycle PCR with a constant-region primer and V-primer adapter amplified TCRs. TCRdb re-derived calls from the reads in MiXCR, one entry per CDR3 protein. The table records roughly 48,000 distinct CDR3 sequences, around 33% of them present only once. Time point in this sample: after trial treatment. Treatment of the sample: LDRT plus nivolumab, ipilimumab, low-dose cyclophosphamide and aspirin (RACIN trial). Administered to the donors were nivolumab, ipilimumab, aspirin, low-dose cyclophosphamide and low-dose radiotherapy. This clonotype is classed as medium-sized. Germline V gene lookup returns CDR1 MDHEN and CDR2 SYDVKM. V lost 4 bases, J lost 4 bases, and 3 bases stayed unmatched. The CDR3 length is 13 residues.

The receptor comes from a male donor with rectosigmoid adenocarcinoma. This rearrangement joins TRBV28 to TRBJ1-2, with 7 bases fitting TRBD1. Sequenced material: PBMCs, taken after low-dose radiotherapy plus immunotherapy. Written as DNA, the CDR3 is TGTGCCAGCAGTTCGGGACAGCCCTATGGCTACACCTTC. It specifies CASSSGQPYGYTF.